This T cell receptor (beta chain) appears in the sequencing data of a study of OX40 agonist ivuxolimab in advanced cancers. Trimming took 7 bases from V and 2 from J, leaving 14 bases between them. Germline V CDR1 and CDR2: SGHTA, FQGTGA. The CDR3 is 14 residues long. Generated by immunoSEQ multiplex PCR, the TCRdb table keeps only in-frame clones and is missing some. The table shows some 78,000 clones, with more than 70% occurring only once. Specimen: CD4+ or CD8+ T cells sorted from blood, collected in a trial of the OX40 agonist ivuxolimab. The chain joins TRBV7-3 to TRBJ1-1; D ambiguous. The sequence came from an adult with an advanced solid tumor such as melanoma, head and neck, liver or kidney cancer. The CDR3 loop reads CASKRSSGNTEAFF. The DNA of the CDR3 is TGTGCCAGCAAGAGGTCCTCTGGTAACACTGAAGCTTTCTTT. The whole variable domain, filled in from reference TRBV7-3 and TRBJ1-1, reads GAGVSQTPSNKVTEKGKYVELRCDPISGHTALYWYRQSLGQGPEFLIYFQGTGAADDSGLPNDRFFAVRPEGSVSTLKIQRTERGDSAVYLCASKRSSGNTEAFFGQGTRLTVV.